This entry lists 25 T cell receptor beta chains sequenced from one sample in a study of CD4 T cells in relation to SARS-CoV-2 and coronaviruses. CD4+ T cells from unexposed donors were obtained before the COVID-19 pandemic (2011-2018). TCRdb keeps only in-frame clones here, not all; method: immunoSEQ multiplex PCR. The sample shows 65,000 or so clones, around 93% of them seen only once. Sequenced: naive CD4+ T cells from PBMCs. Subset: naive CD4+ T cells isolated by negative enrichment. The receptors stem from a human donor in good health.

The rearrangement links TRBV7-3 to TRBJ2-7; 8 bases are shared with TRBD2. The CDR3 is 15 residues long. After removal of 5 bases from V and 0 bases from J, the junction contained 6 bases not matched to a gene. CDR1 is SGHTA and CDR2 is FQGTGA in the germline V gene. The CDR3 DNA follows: TGTGCCAGCAGCCTTAGCGGGGCAAGCTCCTACGAGCAGTACTTC. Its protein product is CASSLSGASSYEQYF.

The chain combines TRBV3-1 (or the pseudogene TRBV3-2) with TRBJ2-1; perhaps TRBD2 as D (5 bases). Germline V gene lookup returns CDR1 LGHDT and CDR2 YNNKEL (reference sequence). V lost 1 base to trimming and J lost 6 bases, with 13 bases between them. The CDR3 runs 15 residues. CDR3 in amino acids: CASSQVNRGSNEQFF. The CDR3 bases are TGTGCCAGCAGCCAAGTAAATCGGGGAAGCAATGAGCAGTTCTTC.

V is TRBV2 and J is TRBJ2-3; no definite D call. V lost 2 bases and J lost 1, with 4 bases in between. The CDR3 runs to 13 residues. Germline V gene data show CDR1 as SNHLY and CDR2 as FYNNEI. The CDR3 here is CASSEIRTDTQYF. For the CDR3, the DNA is TGTGCCAGCAGTGAAATTCGCACAGATACGCAGTATTTT.

For the CDR3, the DNA is TGTGCCCTGGCGGGAAGCTCCTACAATGAGCAGTTCTTC. This translates into CALAGSSYNEQFF. V usage is TRBV30 and J usage is TRBJ2-1, with TRBD2 as a possible D gene (6 bases). CDR1 is GTSNPN and CDR2 is SVGIG in the germline V gene (reference sequence). V was pared by 8 bases and J by 0 bases, with 11 bases between. The CDR3 spans 13 residues.

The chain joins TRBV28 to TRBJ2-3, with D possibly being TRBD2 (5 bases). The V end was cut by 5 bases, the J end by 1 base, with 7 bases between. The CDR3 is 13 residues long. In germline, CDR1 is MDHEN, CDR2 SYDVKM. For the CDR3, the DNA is TGTGCCAGCAGTAGCGGAGGCACAGATACGCAGTATTTT. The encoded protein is CASSSGGTDTQYF.

The chain's CDR3 is CASSPRTSGVGSSYNEQFF. DNA for the CDR3: TGTGCCAGCAGTCCGCGGACTAGCGGGGTCGGGAGCTCCTACAATGAGCAGTTCTTC. V is TRBV27 and J is TRBJ2-1; TRBD2 aligns across 12 bases. The germline V gene encodes CDR1 MNHEY and CDR2 SMNVEV (reference sequence). V was pared by 5 bases and J by 0 bases, with 11 bases of the junction left unmatched. The CDR3 spans 19 residues.

The CDR3 loop is CASSPRIAESTDTQYF. In nucleotides, the CDR3 is TGTGCCAGCTCACCGCGAATAGCGGAGAGCACAGATACGCAGTATTTT. The V call is TRBV18, the J call TRBJ2-3, with a tentative D call TRBD2 (6 bases). The CDR3 length is 16 residues. Germline V gene lookup returns CDR1 KGHSH and CDR2 LQKENI. V was cut by 3 bases and J by 0 bases, with 13 bases left in between.

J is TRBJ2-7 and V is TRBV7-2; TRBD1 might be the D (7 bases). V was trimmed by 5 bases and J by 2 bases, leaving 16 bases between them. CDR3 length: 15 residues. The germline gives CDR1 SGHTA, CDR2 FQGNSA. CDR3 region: CASSQGGTLAYEQYF. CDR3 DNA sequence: TGTGCCAGCAGCCAGGGGGGAACGTTGGCCTACGAGCAGTACTTC. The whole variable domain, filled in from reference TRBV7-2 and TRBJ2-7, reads GAGVSQSPSNKVTEKGKDVELRCDPISGHTALYWYRQSLGQGLEFLIYFQGNSAPDKSGLPSDRFSAERTGGSVSTLTIQRTQQEDSAVYLCASSQGGTLAYEQYFGPGTRLTVT.

CDR3 sequence: CASSRDRGLNQPQHF. CDR3 DNA sequence: TGTGCCAGCTCACGAGACAGGGGCCTCAATCAGCCCCAGCATTTT. This chain connects TRBV18 to TRBJ1-5, with 8 bases fitting TRBD1. CDR3 size: 15 residues. V shed 4 bases, J shed 3 bases, and the junction held 5 bases outside the gene matches. CDR1 and CDR2 (germline): KGHSH, LQKENI.

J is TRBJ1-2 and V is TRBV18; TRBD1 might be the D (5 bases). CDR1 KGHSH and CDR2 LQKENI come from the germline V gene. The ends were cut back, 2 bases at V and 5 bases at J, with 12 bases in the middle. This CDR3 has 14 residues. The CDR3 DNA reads TGTGCCAGCTCACCAGGGACGAGAAAATATGGCTACACCTTC. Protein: CASSPGTRKYGYTF.

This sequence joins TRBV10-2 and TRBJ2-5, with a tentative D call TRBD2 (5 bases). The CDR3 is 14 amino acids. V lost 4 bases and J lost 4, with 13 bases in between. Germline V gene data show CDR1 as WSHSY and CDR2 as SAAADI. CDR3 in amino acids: CASSVGRGGETQYF. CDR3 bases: TGCGCCAGCAGTGTGGGGAGAGGTGGAGAGACCCAGTACTTC.

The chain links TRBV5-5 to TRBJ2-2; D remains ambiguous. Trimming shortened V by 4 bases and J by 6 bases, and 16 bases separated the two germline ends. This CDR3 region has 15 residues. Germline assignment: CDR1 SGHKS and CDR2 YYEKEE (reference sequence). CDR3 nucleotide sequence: TGTGCCAGCAGCCGCGCCTATCCCTCCTCCGGGGAGCTGTTTTTT. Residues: CASSRAYPSSGELFF.

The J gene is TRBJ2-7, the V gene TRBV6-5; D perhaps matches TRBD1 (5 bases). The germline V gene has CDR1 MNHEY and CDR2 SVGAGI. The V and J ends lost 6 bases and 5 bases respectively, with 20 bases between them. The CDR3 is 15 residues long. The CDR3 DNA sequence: TGTGCCAGCAGCACACCCTCAGGGATCAAGAACGAGCAGTACTTC. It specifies CASSTPSGIKNEQYF.

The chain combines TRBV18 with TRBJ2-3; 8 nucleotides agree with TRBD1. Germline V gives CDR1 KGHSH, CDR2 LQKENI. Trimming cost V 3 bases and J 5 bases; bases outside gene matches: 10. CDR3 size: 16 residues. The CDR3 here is CASSPLGTGSGDTQYF. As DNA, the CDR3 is TGTGCCAGCTCACCCCTGGGGACAGGTTCGGGAGATACGCAGTATTTT.

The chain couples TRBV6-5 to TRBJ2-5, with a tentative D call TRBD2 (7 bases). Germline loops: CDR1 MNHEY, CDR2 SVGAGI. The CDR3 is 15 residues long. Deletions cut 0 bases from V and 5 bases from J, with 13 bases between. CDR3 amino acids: CASSYSRRGGETQYF. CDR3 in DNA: TGTGCCAGCAGTTACTCGCGTAGGGGGGGCGAGACCCAGTACTTC.

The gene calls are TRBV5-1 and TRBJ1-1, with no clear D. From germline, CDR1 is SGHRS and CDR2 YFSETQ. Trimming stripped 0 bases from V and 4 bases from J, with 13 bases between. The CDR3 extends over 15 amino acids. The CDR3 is CASSLASGVVTEAFF. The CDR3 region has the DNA TGCGCCAGCAGCTTGGCTTCTGGGGTCGTCACTGAAGCTTTCTTT.

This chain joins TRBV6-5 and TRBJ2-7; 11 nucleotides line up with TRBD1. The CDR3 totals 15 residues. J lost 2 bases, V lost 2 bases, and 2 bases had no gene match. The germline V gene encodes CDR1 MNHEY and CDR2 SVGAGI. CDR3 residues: CASSYGDRGTYEQYF. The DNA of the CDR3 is TGTGCCAGCAGTTACGGGGACAGGGGGACCTACGAGCAGTACTTC.

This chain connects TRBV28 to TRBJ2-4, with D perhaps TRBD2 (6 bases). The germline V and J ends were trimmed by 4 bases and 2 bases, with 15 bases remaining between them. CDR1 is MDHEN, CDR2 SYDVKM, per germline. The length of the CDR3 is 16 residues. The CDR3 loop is CASSSPPRESKNIQYF. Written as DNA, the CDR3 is TGTGCCAGCAGTTCCCCCCCCCGGGAGTCCAAAAACATTCAGTACTTC.

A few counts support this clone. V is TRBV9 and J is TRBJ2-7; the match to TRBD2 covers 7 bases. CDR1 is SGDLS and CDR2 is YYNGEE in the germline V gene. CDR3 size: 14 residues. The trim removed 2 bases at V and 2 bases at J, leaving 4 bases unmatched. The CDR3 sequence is CASSVAAGPYEQYF. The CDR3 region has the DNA TGTGCCAGCAGCGTCGCAGCGGGGCCCTACGAGCAGTACTTC.

CDR3 bases: TGTGCCAGCAATCCAGCCGGGACAGGCAATTCACCCCTCCACTTT. It specifies CASNPAGTGNSPLHF. The chain joins TRBV6-5 to TRBJ1-6; 8 nucleotides line up with TRBD1. The CDR3 is made up of 15 amino acids. Germline-derived CDR1 and CDR2 are MNHEY and SVGAGI. With 7 bases clipped from V and 7 bases from J, the junction kept 9 bases outside the gene matches.

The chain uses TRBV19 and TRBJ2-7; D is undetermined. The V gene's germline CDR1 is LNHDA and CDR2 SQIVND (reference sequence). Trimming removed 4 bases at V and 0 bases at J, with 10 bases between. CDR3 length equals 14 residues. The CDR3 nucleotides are TGTGCCAGTAGTACCGTTTTCCCCTCCTACGAGCAGTACTTC. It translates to CASSTVFPSYEQYF.

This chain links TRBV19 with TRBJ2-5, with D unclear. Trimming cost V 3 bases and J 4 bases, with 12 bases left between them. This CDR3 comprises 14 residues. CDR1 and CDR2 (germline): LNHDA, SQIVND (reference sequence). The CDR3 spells CASSIKGWGETQYF. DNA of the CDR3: TGTGCCAGTAGTATTAAGGGTTGGGGAGAGACCCAGTACTTC.

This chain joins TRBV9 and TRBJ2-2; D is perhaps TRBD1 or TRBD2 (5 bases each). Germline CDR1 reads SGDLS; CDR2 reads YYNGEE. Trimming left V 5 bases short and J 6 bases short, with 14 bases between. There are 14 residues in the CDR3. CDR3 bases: TGTGCCAGCAGGGGGGAATGGGTCGCCGGGGAGCTGTTTTTT. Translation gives CASRGEWVAGELFF.

CDR3 amino acids: CASTHPLAGTGGYTF. CDR3 sequence (DNA): TGTGCCAGCACCCACCCCTTGGCCGGGACGGGGGGCTACACCTTC. The J gene is TRBJ1-2, the V gene TRBV7-8; maybe TRBD1 (5 bases). Trimming removed 7 bases from V and 8 bases from J, with 23 bases in between. Germline V gene data show CDR1 as SGHVS and CDR2 as FQNEAQ. The CDR3 covers 15 residues.

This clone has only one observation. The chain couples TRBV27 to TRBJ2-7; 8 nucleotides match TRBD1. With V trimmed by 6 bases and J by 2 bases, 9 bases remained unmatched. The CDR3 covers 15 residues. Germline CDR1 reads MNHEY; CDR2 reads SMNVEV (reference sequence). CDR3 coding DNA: TGTGCCAGCAGGGCGAGACAGGGGCCTACCTACGAGCAGTACTTC. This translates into CASRARQGPTYEQYF.